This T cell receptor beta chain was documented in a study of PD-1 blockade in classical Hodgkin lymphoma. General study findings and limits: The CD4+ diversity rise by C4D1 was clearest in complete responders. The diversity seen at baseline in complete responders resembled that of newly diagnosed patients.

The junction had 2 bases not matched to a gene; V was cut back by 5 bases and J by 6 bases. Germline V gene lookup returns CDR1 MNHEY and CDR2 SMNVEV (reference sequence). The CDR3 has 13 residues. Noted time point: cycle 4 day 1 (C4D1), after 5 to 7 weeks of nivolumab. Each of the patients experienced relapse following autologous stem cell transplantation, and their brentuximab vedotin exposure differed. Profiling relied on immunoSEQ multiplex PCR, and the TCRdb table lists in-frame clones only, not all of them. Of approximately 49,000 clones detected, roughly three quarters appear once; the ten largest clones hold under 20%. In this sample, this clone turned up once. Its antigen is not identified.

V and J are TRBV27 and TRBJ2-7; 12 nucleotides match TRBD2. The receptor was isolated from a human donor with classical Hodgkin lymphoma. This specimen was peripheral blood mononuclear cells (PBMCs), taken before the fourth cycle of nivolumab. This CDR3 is CASSRLAGVEQYF. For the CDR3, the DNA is TGTGCCAGCAGTAGACTAGCGGGGGTCGAGCAGTACTTC.